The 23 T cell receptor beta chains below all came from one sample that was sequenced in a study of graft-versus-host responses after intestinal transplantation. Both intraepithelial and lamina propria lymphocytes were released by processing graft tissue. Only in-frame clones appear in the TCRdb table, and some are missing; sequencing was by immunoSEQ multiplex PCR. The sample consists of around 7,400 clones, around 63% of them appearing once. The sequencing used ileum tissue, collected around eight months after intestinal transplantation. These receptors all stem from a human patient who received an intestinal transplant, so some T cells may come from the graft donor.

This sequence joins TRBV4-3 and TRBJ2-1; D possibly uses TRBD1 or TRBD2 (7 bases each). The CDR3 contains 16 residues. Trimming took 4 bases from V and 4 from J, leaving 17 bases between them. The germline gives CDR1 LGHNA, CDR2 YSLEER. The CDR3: CASSPVVQGGYNEQFF. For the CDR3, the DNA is TGCGCCAGCAGCCCAGTGGTCCAGGGGGGGTACAATGAGCAGTTCTTC.

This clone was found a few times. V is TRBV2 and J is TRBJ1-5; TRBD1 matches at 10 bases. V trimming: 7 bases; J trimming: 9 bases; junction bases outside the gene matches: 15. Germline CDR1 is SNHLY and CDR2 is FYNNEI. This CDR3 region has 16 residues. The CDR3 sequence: CASTAGDRGNRGPQHF. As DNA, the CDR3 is TGTGCCAGCACCGCCGGGGACAGGGGCAACAGAGGGCCCCAGCATTTT.

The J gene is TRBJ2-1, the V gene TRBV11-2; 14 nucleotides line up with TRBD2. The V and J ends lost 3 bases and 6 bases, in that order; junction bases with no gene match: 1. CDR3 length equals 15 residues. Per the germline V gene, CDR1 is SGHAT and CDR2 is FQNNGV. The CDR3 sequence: CASSFGLAGGNEQFF. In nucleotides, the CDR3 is TGTGCCAGCAGCTTCGGACTAGCGGGAGGCAATGAGCAGTTCTTC.

CDR3 sequence: CSVSASSGNTIYF. Here the CDR3 DNA reads TGCAGCGTTTCGGCCAGCTCTGGAAACACCATATATTTT. V gene TRBV29-1 combines with J gene TRBJ1-3; D uncertain. The CDR3 has 13 amino acids. Trimming stripped 5 bases from V and 0 bases from J, with 8 bases between. The germline V gene has CDR1 SQVTM and CDR2 ANQGSEA.

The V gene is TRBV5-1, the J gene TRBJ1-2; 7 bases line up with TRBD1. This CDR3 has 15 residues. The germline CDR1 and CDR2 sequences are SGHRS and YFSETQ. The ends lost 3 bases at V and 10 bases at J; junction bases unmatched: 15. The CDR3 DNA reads TGCGCCAGCAGCTGGAACGAGGGACAGCTCTCATACTACACCTTC. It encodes CASSWNEGQLSYYTF.

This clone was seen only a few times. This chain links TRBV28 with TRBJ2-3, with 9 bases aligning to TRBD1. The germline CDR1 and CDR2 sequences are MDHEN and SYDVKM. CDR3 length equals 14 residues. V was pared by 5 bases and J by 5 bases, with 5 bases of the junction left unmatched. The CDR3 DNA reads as TGTGCCAGCAGTCCGGACAGGGGTAAAGATACGCAGTATTTT. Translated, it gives CASSPDRGKDTQYF.

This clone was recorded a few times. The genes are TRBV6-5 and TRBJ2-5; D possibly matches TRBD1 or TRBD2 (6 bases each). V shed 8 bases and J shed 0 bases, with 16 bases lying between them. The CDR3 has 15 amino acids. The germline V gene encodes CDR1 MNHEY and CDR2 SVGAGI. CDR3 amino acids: CASSGGGGYQETQYF. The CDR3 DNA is TGTGCCAGCTCAGGTGGAGGGGGGTACCAAGAGACCCAGTACTTC.

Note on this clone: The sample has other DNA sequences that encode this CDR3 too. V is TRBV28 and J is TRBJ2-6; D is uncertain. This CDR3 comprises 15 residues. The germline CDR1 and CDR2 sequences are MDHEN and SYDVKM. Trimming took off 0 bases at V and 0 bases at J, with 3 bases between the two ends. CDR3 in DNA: TGTGCCAGCAGTTTATGGTCCTCTGGGGCCAACGTCCTGACTTTC. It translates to CASSLWSSGANVLTF. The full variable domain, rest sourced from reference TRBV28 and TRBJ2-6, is DVKVTQSSRYLVKRTGEKVFLECVQDMDHENMFWYRQDPGLGLRLIYFSYDVKMKEKGDIPEGYSVSREKKERFSLILESASTNQTSMYLCASSLWSSGANVLTFGAGSRLTVL.

CDR3 nucleotide sequence: TGTGCCAGCAGTTACTTGACAGGCCCTTCAGGGAATCAGCCCCAGCATTTT. Amino acids: CASSYLTGPSGNQPQHF. V is TRBV7-2 and J is TRBJ1-5; D perhaps matches TRBD1 (6 bases). V lost 6 bases, J lost 4 bases, and 22 bases lay in between. Germline CDR1 reads SGHTA; CDR2 reads FQGNSA. CDR3 length: 17 residues.

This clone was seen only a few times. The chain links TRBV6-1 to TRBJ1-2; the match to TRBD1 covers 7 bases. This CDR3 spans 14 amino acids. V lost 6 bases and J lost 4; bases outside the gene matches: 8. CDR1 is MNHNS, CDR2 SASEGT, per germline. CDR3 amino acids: CASSPPGGVYGYTF. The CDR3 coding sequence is TGTGCCAGCAGCCCACCAGGGGGTGTCTATGGCTACACCTTC.

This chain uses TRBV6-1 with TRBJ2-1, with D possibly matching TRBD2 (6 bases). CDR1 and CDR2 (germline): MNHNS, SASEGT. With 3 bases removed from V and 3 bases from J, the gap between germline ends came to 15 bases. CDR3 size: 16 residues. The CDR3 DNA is TGTGCCAGCAGTGAGCCCTTTTCGGGACTCTACAATGAGCAGTTCTTC. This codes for CASSEPFSGLYNEQFF.

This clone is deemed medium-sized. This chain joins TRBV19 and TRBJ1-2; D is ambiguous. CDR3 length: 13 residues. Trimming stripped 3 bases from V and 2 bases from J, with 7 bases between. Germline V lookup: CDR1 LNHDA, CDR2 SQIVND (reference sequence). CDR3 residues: CASSMRGNYGYTF. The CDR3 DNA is TGTGCCAGTAGTATGAGAGGGAACTATGGCTACACCTTC.

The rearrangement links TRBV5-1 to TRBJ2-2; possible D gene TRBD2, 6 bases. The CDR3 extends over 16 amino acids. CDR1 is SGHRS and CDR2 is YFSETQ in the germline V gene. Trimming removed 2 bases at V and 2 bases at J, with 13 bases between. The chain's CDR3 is CASSLTGTGNTGELFF. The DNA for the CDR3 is TGCGCCAGCAGCTTAACCGGGACTGGCAACACCGGGGAGCTGTTTTTT.

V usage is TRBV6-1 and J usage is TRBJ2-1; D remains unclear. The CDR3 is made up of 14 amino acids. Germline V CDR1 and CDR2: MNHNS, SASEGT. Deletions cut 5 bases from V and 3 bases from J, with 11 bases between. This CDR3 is CASSYYPRYNEQFF. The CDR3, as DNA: TGTGCCAGCAGTTATTACCCCCGCTACAATGAGCAGTTCTTC.

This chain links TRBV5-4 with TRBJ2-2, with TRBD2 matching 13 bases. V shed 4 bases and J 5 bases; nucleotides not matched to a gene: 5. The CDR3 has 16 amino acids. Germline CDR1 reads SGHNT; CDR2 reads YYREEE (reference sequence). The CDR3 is CASSIGLAGVTGELFF. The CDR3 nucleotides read TGTGCCAGCAGCATAGGACTAGCGGGGGTTACCGGGGAGCTGTTTTTT.

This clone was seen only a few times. The chain's CDR3 is CAWRGVYGYTF. CDR3 sequence (DNA): TGTGCCTGGAGGGGTGTGTATGGCTACACCTTC. The chain recombines TRBV30 with TRBJ1-2; no firm D call. Germline assignment: CDR1 GTSNPN and CDR2 SVGIG (reference sequence). There are 11 residues in the CDR3. V was shortened by 3 bases and J by 5 bases, with 7 bases between the two germline ends.

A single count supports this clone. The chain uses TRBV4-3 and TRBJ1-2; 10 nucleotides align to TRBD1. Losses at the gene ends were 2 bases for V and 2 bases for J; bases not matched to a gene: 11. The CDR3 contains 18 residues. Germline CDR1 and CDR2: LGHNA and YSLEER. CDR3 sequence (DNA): TGCGCCAGCAGCCAACTCTTGTTCCGGACAGGGGGGAACTATGGCTACACCTTC. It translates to CASSQLLFRTGGNYGYTF.

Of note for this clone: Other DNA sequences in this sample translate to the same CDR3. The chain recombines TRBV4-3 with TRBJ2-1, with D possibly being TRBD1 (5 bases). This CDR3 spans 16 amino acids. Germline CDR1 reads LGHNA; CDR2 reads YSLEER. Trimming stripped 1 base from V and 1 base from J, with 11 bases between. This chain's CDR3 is CASSQVLQGSYNEQFF. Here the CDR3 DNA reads TGCGCCAGCAGCCAAGTCTTGCAGGGATCCTACAATGAGCAGTTCTTC.

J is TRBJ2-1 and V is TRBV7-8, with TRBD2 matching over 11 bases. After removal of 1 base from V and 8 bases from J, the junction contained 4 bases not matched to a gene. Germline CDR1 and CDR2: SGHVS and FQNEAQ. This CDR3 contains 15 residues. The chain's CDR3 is CASSLGSGGADEQFF. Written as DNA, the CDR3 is TGTGCCAGCAGCTTAGGTAGCGGGGGGGCCGATGAGCAGTTCTTC.

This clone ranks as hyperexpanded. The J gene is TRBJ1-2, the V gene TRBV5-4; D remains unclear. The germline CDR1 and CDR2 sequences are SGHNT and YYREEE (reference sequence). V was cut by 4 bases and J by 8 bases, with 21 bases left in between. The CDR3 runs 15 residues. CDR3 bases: TGTGCCAGCAGCCTGGGGAAGAGCCCCTATGTAGGCTACACCTTC. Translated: CASSLGKSPYVGYTF.

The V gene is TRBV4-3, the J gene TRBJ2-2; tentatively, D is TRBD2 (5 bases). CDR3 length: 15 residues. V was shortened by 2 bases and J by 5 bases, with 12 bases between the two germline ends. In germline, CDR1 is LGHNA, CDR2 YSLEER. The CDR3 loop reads CASSQLGGGTGELFF. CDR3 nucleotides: TGCGCCAGCAGCCAATTGGGCGGCGGGACCGGGGAGCTGTTTTTT.

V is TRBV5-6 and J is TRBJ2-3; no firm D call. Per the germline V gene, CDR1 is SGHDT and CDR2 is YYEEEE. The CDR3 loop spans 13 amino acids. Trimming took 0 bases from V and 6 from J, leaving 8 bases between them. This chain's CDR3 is CASSLGGWDTQYF. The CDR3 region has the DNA TGTGCCAGCAGCTTGGGGGGTTGGGATACGCAGTATTTT.

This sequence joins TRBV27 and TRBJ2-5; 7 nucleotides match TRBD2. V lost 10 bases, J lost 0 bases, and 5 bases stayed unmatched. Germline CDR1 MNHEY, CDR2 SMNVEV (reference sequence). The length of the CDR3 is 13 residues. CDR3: CAIRGVNQETQYF. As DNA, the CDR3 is TGTGCCATCCGGGGGGTTAACCAAGAGACCCAGTACTTC.